This T cell receptor beta chain was captured in a study of Ad26.COV2.S vaccination and SARS-CoV-2 variants. Trimming pared 4 bases from V and 5 bases from J, leaving 15 bases between. CDR1 and CDR2 from the germline V gene are GTSNPN and SVGIG (reference sequence). This CDR3 has 13 residues. Clones were sequenced by immunoSEQ multiplex PCR, and TCRdb holds only the in-frame ones, with some missing. The sample gives approximately 280,000 clones, more than 70% of which show up once; approximately 3.4% is in the top ten. As to treatment: some 19 received Ad26.COV2.S at low or high dose, single or two shots; about 5 received placebo; per-sample allocation not given. Samples analyzed were those drawn on day 63 after the first vaccine or placebo injection.

Material: peripheral blood, obtained in a trial of Ad26.COV2.S vaccine versus placebo. V and J are TRBV30 and TRBJ2-7; no firm D call. This receptor was identified in a person between 18 and 65 years old who received the Ad26.COV2.S COVID-19 vaccine or a placebo. The CDR3 DNA follows: TGTGCCTGGACCGTATTTCGTGGGGACGAGCAGTACTTC. As protein: CAWTVFRGDEQYF.